A single sample is the source of the 15 T cell receptor beta chains below, sequenced in a study of blood T cell repertoires in COVID-19 (dated by TCRdb to about 2020). The library was generated by the immunoSEQ multiplex PCR assay. TCRdb carries this immuneACCESS record with in-frame sequences only. Its versions omit some clonotypes, under half of them owing to an unresolved V gene in the studies checked, with the rest unexplained. The sample table holds about 270,000 clones, of which approximately 90% were seen once. The ten largest clones capture roughly 2% of the sample. Sequences were obtained from PBMCs or T cells enriched from blood (not recorded which). These receptors were obtained from a woman aged 40 to 50 with acute COVID-19.

This sequence joins TRBV24-1 and TRBJ2-7; D is unclear. This CDR3 is 15 amino acids long. Trimming took 3 bases from V and 4 from J, leaving 15 bases between them. Germline V gives CDR1 KGHDR, CDR2 SFDVKD. CDR3 loop: CATSDGHPRIYEQYF. CDR3 nucleotides: TGTGCCACCAGTGATGGCCACCCCAGGATTTACGAGCAGTACTTC.

This clone appeared a single time. V usage is TRBV4-2 and J usage is TRBJ2-7; 13 bases match TRBD2. The germline gives CDR1 LGHNA, CDR2 YNFKEQ. With V trimmed by 2 bases and J by 3 bases, 1 base remained unmatched. This CDR3 contains 15 residues. The CDR3 nucleotides read TGTGCCAGCAGCCAAACTAGCGGGGGGGACTACGAGCAGTACTTC. This translates into CASSQTSGGDYEQYF.

CDR3 bases: TGCGCCAGCAGCCCCCTAAACAGGGGCGAGCAGTACTTC. This gives the protein CASSPLNRGEQYF. The chain joins TRBV4-1 to TRBJ2-7; 7 bases match TRBD1. J was trimmed by 6 bases and V by 4 bases; bases with no gene match: 6. CDR3 length: 13 residues. CDR1 is MGHRA and CDR2 is YSYEKL in the germline V gene.

The V and J genes are TRBV3-1 (or the pseudogene TRBV3-2) and TRBJ2-3, with 7 bases lining up with TRBD2. Looked up from germline, CDR1 is LGHDT and CDR2 is YNNKEL (reference sequence). The CDR3 is 15 residues long. The junction had 15 bases not matched to a gene; V was cut back by 6 bases and J by 9 bases. CDR3 bases: TGTGCCAGCAGTATGAGTGGGAGGGCCTTGGAGACGCAGTATTTT. Protein: CASSMSGRALETQYF.

The V and J genes are TRBV7-6 and TRBJ1-3, with D perhaps matching TRBD1 (6 bases). Germline loops: CDR1 SGHVS, CDR2 FNYEAQ. CDR3 size: 13 residues. V was cut by 11 bases and J by 4 bases, with 15 bases left in between. This CDR3 is CAVQQGFGNTIYF. The CDR3 DNA reads as TGTGCCGTACAACAGGGTTTCGGAAACACCATATATTTT.

The J gene is TRBJ2-1, the V gene TRBV27; 12 bases are shared with TRBD2. Trimming at V came to 5 bases and at J to 7 bases, leaving 9 bases not matched to a gene. The CDR3 runs to 16 residues. Germline CDR1 is MNHEY and CDR2 is SMNVEV (reference sequence). The CDR3 DNA reads TGTGCCAGCAGTCGCCCCGGACTAGCGGGGATGAATGAGCAGTTCTTC. Amino acids: CASSRPGLAGMNEQFF.

This rearrangement joins TRBV2 to TRBJ1-1, with D perhaps matching TRBD1 (6 bases). Trimming removed 6 bases at V and 4 bases at J, with 18 bases between. Germline values: CDR1 SNHLY, CDR2 FYNNEI. The CDR3 contains 15 residues. Here the CDR3 DNA reads TGTGCCAGCAGGCCCGGGGGGGCGCGGAGCACTGAAGCTTTCTTT. Protein: CASRPGGARSTEAFF.

The chain carries TRBV7-9 and TRBJ1-4; 7 positions agree with TRBD1. The CDR3 has 15 residues. The germline CDR1 and CDR2 sequences are SEHNR and FQNEAQ (reference sequence). The V segment lost 6 bases and the J segment 8 bases; nucleotides outside the gene matches: 12. The CDR3 region has the DNA TGTGCCAGCAGTCGATGGCAGGGGGGTGTAGAAAAACTGTTTTTT. As protein: CASSRWQGGVEKLFF. Variable domain in full (rest from reference TRBV7-9 and TRBJ1-4): DTGVSQNPRHKITKRGQNVTFRCDPISEHNRLYWYRQTLGQGPEFLTYFQNEAQLEKSRLLSDRFSAERPKGSFSTLEIQRTEQGDSAMYLCASSRWQGGVEKLFFGSGTQLSVL.

The chain joins TRBV6-5 to TRBJ1-5; no clear D gene. The V end was cut by 6 bases, the J end by 7 bases, with 10 bases between. The CDR3 totals 12 residues. CDR1 is MNHEY and CDR2 is SVGAGI in the germline V gene. The CDR3 loop reads CASSLTWQPQHF. CDR3 DNA sequence: TGTGCCAGCAGCCTGACATGGCAGCCCCAGCATTTT.

The rearrangement uses TRBV9 and TRBJ1-2; D call uncertain. The CDR3 covers 15 residues. Trimming cost V 0 bases and J 8 bases, with 17 bases left between them. CDR1 and CDR2 from the germline V gene are SGDLS and YYNGEE. The CDR3 region is CASSVVATQRGGYTF. The CDR3 DNA follows: TGTGCCAGCAGCGTAGTAGCCACCCAGCGCGGGGGCTACACCTTC.

Worth noting for this clone: The sample has other DNA sequences that encode this CDR3 too. V gene TRBV18 combines with J gene TRBJ1-3; D unclear. Trimming took off 3 bases at V and 0 bases at J, with 3 bases between the two ends. The CDR3 sequence is 13 residues long. Per the germline V gene, CDR1 is KGHSH and CDR2 is LQKENI. CDR3 residues: CASSPSSGNTIYF. The DNA of the CDR3 is TGTGCCAGCTCACCCTCCTCTGGAAACACCATATATTTT.

The chain recombines TRBV5-1 with TRBJ2-3; tentative D call: TRBD2 (5 bases). The V gene's germline CDR1 is SGHRS and CDR2 YFSETQ. V was cut by 0 bases and J by 1 base, with 9 bases left in between. CDR3 length: 15 amino acids. The CDR3 DNA is TGCGCCAGCAGCTTGGCCGGGATCGGCACAGATACGCAGTATTTT. Its protein is CASSLAGIGTDTQYF.

This chain connects TRBV19 to TRBJ2-7; 9 bases align to TRBD2. CDR1 is LNHDA, CDR2 SQIVND, per germline (reference sequence). Unmatched junction bases numbered 5, after V lost 6 bases and J lost 2 bases. This CDR3 comprises 14 residues. As DNA, the CDR3 is TGTGCCAGTAGCTTGGGACTAGCCGCCTACGAGCAGTACTTC. Translated: CASSLGLAAYEQYF.

V usage is TRBV6-5 and J usage is TRBJ2-5; 8 positions match TRBD1. CDR3 length: 14 amino acids. J gave up 7 bases and V 5 bases, and 9 bases lay outside the gene matches. In germline, CDR1 is MNHEY, CDR2 SVGAGI. CDR3 bases: TGTGCCAGCAGTCCTGACAGGGGAAGTGCGACCCAGTACTTC. As protein: CASSPDRGSATQYF.

The chain is built from TRBV6-1 and TRBJ2-3, with D unclear. The CDR3 length is 14 residues. The V end lost 2 bases, the J end lost 2 bases, and 8 bases lay between the germline ends. CDR1 is MNHNS and CDR2 is SASEGT in the germline V gene. DNA of the CDR3: TGTGCCAGCAGTGAATGGCAGTCCACAGATACGCAGTATTTT. It yields the protein CASSEWQSTDTQYF.